One T cell receptor beta chain is described in this entry. Produced via immunoSEQ multiplex PCR; TCRdb's table is partial and in-frame only. The sample includes 45,000 or so clones, 91% of them seen just once. V trimming: 3 bases; J trimming: 7 bases; junction bases outside the gene matches: 9. CDR3 length: 15 amino acids. Germline CDR1 is LNHDA and CDR2 is SQIVND (reference sequence). This specimen comes from a study of T cell changes during pregnancy in multiple sclerosis. The material was CD8+ T cells from peripheral blood mononuclear cells, obtained after pregnancy. The genes are TRBV19 and TRBJ1-1; 9 bases fit TRBD1. This clonotype was sampled from a female donor with multiple sclerosis, enrolled in a pregnancy study. CDR3 DNA sequence: TGTGCCAGTAGTATGGCAGGACAGGGGAAGAATGAAGCTTTCTTT. Protein: CASSMAGQGKNEAFF.